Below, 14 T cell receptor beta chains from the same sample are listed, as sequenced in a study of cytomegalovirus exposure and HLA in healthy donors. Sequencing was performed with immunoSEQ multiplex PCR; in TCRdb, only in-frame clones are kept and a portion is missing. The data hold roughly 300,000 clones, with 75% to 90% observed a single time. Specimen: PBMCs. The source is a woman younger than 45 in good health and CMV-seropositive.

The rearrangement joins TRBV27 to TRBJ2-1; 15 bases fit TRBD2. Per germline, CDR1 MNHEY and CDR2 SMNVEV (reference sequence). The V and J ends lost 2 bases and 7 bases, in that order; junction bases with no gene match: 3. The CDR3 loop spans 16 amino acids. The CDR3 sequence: CASSLRTSGRGNEQFF. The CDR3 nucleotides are TGTGCCAGCAGTTTACGGACTAGCGGGAGGGGTAATGAGCAGTTCTTC.

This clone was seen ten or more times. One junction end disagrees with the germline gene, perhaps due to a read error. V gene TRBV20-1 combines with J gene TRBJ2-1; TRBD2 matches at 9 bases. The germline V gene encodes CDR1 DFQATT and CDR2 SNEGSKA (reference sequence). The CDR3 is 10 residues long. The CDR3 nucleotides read TGCAGTGCTAGAGATGGGACTAGCATCTTC. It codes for CSARDGTSIF.

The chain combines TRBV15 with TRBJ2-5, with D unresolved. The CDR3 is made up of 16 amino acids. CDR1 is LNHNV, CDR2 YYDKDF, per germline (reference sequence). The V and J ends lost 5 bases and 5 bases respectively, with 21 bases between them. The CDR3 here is CATSDLNSHDLETQYF. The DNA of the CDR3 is TGTGCCACCAGCGACCTGAACTCCCATGATTTGGAGACCCAGTACTTC. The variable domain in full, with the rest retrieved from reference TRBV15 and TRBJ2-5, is DAMVIQNPRYQVTQFGKPVTLSCSQTLNHNVMYWYQQKSSQAPKLLFHYYDKDFNNEADTPDNFQSRRPNTSFCFLDIRSPGLGDTAMYLCATSDLNSHDLETQYFGPGTRLLVL.

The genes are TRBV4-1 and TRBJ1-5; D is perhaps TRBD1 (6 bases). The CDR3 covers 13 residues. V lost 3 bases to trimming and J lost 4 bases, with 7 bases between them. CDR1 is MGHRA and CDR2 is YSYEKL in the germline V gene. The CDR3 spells CASSHRGNQPQHF. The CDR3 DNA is TGCGCCAGCAGCCACAGGGGAAATCAGCCCCAGCATTTT.

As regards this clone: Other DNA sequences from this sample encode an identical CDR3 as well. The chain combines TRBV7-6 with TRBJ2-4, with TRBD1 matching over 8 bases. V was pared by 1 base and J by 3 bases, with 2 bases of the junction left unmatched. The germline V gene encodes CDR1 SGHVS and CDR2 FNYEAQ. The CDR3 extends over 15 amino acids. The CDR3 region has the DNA TGTGCCAGCAGCTTAGGACAGGGGAGCAAAAACATTCAGTACTTC. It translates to CASSLGQGSKNIQYF.

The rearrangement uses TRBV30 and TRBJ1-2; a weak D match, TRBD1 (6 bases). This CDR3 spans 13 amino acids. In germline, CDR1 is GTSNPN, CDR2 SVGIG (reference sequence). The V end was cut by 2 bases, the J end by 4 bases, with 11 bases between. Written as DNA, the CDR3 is TGTGCCTGGAGTCTCGGACAGAGCTATGGCTACACCTTC. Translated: CAWSLGQSYGYTF.

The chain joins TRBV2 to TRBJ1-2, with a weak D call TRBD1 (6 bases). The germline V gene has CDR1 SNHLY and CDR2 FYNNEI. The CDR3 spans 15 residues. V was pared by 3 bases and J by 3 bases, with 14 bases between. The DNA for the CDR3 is TGTGCCAGCAGTGACAACAGGGAGGCCTACTATGGCTACACCTTC. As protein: CASSDNREAYYGYTF.

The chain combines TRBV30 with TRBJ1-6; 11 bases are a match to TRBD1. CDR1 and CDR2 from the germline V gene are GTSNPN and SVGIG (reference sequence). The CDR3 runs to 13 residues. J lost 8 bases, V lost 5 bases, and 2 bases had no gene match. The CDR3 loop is CAWGQGADSPLHF. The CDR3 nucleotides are TGTGCCTGGGGACAGGGGGCTGATTCACCCCTCCACTTT.

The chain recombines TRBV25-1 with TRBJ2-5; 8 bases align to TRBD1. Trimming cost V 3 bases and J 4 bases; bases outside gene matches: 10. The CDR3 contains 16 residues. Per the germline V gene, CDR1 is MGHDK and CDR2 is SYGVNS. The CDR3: CASSDSRQGFLETQYF. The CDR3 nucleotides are TGTGCCAGCAGTGACTCAAGACAGGGGTTTTTAGAGACCCAGTACTTC.

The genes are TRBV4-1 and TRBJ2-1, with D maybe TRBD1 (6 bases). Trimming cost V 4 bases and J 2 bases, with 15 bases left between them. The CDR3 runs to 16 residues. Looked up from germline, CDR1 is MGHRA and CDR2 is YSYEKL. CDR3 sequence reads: CASSLLTTGTYNEQFF. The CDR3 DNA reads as TGCGCCAGCAGCCTACTAACGACAGGTACCTACAATGAGCAGTTCTTC.

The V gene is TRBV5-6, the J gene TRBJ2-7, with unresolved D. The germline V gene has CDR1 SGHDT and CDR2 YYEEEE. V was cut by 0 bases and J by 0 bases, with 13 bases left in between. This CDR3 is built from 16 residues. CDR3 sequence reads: CASSLVESQLSYEQYF. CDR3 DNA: TGTGCCAGCAGCTTGGTGGAGTCCCAGCTCTCCTACGAGCAGTACTTC.

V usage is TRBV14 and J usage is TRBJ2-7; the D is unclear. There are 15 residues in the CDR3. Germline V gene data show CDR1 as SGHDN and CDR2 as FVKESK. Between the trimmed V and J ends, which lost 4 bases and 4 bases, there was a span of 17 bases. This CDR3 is CASSPLTPFDYEQYF. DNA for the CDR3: TGTGCCAGCAGCCCCCTGACCCCGTTCGATTACGAGCAGTACTTC.

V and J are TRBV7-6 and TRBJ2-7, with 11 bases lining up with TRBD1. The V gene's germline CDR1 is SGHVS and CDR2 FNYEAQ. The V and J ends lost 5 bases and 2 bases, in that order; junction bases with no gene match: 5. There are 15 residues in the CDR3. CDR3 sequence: CASSPGTGGTYEQYF. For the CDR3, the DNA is TGTGCCAGCAGCCCAGGGACAGGGGGTACCTACGAGCAGTACTTC.

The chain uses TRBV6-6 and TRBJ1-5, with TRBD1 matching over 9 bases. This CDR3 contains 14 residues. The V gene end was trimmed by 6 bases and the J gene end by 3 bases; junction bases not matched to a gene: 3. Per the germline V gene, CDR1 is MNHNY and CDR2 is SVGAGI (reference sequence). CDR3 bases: TGTGCCAGCAGCTGGACAGGGGACAATCAGCCCCAGCATTTT. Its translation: CASSWTGDNQPQHF.